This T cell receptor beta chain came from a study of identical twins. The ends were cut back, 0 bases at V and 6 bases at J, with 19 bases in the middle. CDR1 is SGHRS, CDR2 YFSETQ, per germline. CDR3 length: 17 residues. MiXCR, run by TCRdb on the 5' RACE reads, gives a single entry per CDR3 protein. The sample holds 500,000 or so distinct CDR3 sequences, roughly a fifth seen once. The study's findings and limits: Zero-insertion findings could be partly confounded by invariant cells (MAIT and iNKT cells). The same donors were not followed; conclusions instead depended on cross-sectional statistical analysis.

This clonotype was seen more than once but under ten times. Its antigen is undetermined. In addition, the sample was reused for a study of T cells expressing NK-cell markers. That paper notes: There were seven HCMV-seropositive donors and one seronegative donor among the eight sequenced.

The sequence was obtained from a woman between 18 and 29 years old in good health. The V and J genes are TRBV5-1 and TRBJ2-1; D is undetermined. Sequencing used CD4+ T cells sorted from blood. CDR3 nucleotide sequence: TGCGCCAGCAGCTTGGCCGGAACGCAGCTGTACCGCAATGAGCAGTTCTTC. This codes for CASSLAGTQLYRNEQFF.